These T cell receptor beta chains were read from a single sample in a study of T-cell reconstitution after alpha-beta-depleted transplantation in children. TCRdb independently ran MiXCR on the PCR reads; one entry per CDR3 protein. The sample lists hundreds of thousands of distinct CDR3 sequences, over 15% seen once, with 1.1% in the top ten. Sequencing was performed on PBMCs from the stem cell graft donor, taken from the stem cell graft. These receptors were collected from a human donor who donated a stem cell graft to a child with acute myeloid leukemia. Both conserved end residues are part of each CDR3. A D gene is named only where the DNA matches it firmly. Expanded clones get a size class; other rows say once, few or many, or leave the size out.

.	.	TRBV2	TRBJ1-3	TGTGCCAGCAGTTTCCGGGACACCAGAAACACCATATATTTT	CASSFRDTRNTIYF
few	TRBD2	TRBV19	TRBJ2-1	TGTGCCAGTAGTATGCGGCTAGCGGGGGGTAGAAATGAGCAGTTCTTC	CASSMRLAGGRNEQFF
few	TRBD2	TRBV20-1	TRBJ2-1	TGCAGTGCTAGCGGGGGGGAAAACAATGAGCAGTTCTTC	CSASGGENNEQFF
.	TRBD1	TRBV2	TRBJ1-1	TGTGCCAGGGACAGGGAGGTCTCCCCTGAAGCTTTCTTT	CARDREVSPEAFF
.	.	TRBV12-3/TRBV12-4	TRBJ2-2	TGTGCCAGCAGTTTCGGGGGCCCGAACACCGGGGAGCTGTTTTTT	CASSFGGPNTGELFF
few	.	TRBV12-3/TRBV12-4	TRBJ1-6	TGTGCCAGCACCCGGACACAGAGTTATAATTCACCCCTCCACTTT	CASTRTQSYNSPLHF
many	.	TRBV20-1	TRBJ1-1	TGCAGTGCTAGAGGGGGGCTCTTGAACACTGAAGCTTTCTTT	CSARGGLLNTEAFF
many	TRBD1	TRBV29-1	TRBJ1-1	TGCAGCGTTGGGACAGGGGCTCCTGAAGCTTTCTTT	CSVGTGAPEAFF
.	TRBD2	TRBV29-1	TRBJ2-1	TGCAGCGTTGTGGAAGCGGGGAATGAGCAGTTCTTC	CSVVEAGNEQFF
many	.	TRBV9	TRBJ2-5	TGTGCCAGCAGCGCGGGACCAGACCAAGAGACCCAGTACTTC	CASSAGPDQETQYF
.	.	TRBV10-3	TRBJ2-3	TGTGCCATCAGTGGGGGGGAGAGAGATGCGCAGTATTTT	CAISGGERDAQYF
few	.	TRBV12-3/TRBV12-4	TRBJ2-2	TGTGCCAGCACCCAGCCGGGTACCGGGGAGCTGTTTTTT	CASTQPGTGELFF
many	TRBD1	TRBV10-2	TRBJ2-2	TGCGCCAGCAGTGAGTCGATGACAGGGGAAGGCGGGGAGCTGTTTTTT	CASSESMTGEGGELFF
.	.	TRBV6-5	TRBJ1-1	TGTGCCAGCAGTTACGTGGGCGCCGGGTTTGGTGAAGCTTTCTTT	CASSYVGAGFGEAFF
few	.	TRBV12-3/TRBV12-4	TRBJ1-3	TGTGCCAGCAGTTTCATTCCCCCGAGGCCGCGGGACACCATATATTTT	CASSFIPPRPRDTIYF
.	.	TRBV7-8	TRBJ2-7	TGTGCCAGCAGCCCGTATGACAGCTACGAGCAGTACTTC	CASSPYDSYEQYF
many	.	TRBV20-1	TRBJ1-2	TGCAGTGCTGGCCTGGGTGGCTACACCTTC	CSAGLGGYTF
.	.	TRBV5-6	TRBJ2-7	TGTGCCAGCAGCGGGGGGGCAAGTCACTACGAGCAGTACTTC	CASSGGASHYEQYF
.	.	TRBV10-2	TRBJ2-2	TGCGCCAGCAGTGAGTCCAGCACCGGGGAGCTGTTTTTT	CASSESSTGELFF
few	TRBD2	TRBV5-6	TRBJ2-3	TGTGCCAGCAGCCCCTACCTAGCGGGGGATACGCAGTATTTT	CASSPYLAGDTQYF
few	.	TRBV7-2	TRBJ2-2	TGTGCCAGCAGCTTAGGGCTCCGCACCGCCGGGGAGCTGTTTTTT	CASSLGLRTAGELFF
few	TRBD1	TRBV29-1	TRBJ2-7	TGCAGTATTGGACAGGGAAATTACGAGCAGTACTTC	CSIGQGNYEQYF
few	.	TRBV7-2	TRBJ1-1	TGTGCCAGCAGCTGGACGTCGAGGAACACTGAAGCTTTCTTT	CASSWTSRNTEAFF
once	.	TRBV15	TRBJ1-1	TGTGCCACCACCAAGGGGGGGGTGAACACTGAAGCTTTCTTT	CATTKGGVNTEAFF
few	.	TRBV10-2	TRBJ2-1	TGCGCCAGCACCGAAGGGCCAGGCTCTCCTTACAATGAGCAGTTCTTC	CASTEGPGSPYNEQFF
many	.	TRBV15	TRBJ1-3	TGTGCCACCAGCAGAGTGGGCACTGTCGACGGAAACACCATATATTTT	CATSRVGTVDGNTIYF
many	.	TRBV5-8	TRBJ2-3	TGTGCCAGTCGGATTGGGGTTTCTAAAGATACGCAGTATTTT	CASRIGVSKDTQYF
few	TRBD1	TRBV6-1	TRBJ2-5	TGTGCCAGCAGTGCGGACAGGCCCCAAGAGACCCAGTACTTC	CASSADRPQETQYF
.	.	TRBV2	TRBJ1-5	TGTGCCAGCGGCGGACCGGGCCTAAATCAGCCCCAGCATTTT	CASGGPGLNQPQHF
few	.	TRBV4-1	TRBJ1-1	TGCGCCAGCAGCCAAGAAAGCACTGAAGCTTTCTTT	CASSQESTEAFF
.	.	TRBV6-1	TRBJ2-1	TGTGCCACCGCTCGGGGGTCCTACAATGAGCAGTTCTTC	CATARGSYNEQFF
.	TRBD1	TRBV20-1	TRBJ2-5	TGCAGTGCTAGAGATTTTGGGGGACAGGGACCCCAAGAGACCCAGGACTTC	CSARDFGGQGPQETQDF
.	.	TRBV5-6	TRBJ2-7	TGTGCCAGCAGTATGGACGGGTTACTCTACGAGCAGTACTTC	CASSMDGLLYEQYF
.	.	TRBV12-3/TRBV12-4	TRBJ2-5	TGTGCCAGCAGTTTCCCCGAGATGGCCCAAGAGACCCAGTACTTC	CASSFPEMAQETQYF
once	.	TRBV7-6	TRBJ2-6	TGTGCCAGCAGCTCCCCAGGTCTCTCTGGGGCCAACGTCCTGACTTTC	CASSSPGLSGANVLTF
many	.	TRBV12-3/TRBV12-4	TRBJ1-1	TGTGCCAGCAGTTCCGACAGGTCTGAAGCTTTCTTT	CASSSDRSEAFF
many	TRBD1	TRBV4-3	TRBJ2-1	TGCGCCAGCAGCCCGGGACAGCCAAGGGACAATGAGCAGTTCTTC	CASSPGQPRDNEQFF
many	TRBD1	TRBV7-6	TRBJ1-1	TGTGCCAGCAGCCCGGGACAGGGTGGCGATGAAGCTTTCTTT	CASSPGQGGDEAFF
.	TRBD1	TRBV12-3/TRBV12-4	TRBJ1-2	TGTGCCAGCAGTTTCTTAGGGACAGATCCTTATGGCTACACCTTC	CASSFLGTDPYGYTF
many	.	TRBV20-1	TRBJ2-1	TGCAGTGTTACTGCGGGGGCGGAGTCGGGTCAGTTCTTC	CSVTAGAESGQFF
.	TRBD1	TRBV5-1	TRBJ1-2	TGCGCCAGCAGCTGGGGGACAGCTAACTATGGCTACACCTTC	CASSWGTANYGYTF
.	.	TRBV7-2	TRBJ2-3	TGTGCCAGCAGCCCTAGTGGGACTAGCACAGATACGCAGTATTTT	CASSPSGTSTDTQYF
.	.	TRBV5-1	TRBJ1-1	TGCGCCAGCGTCCGTGACGGGGCGCCGAACACTGAAGCTTTCTTT	CASVRDGAPNTEAFF
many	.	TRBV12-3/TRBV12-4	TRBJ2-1	TGTGCCAGCAGTCTGACTACTAACAATGAGCAGTTCTTC	CASSLTTNNEQFF